This T cell receptor beta chain was identified in a study of blood T cell repertoires in COVID-19. The CDR3 totals 15 residues. The germline V and J ends were trimmed by 2 bases and 4 bases, with 14 bases remaining between them. CDR1 and CDR2 (germline): KGHSH, LQKENI. Libraries were prepared by immunoSEQ multiplex PCR; TCRdb keeps only in-frame clonotypes and omits some of them. The data contain under 200,000 clones, approximately 90% of them singletons. The chain employs TRBV18 and TRBJ1-1; D might be TRBD1 (6 bases). The sequence was obtained from a woman aged 70 to 79 with COVID-19, enrolled during active disease. Sequenced sample: peripheral blood. CDR3 region: CASSPLSQGRTEAFF. The CDR3 nucleotides read TGTGCCAGCTCACCATTAAGTCAGGGGCGCACTGAAGCTTTCTTT.